This TCR beta chain was sequenced during a study of CD8 T cells in ankylosing spondylitis. Findings of the study overall: Disease-linked clones were CD8+ and relatively rare in peripheral blood. Seemingly characteristic of ankylosing spondylitis blood was a TCR beta motif consisting of several highly homologous variants.

One entry per CDR3 protein, called by TCRdb with MiXCR from the 5' RACE reads. The table has roughly 100,000 distinct CDR3 sequences, roughly 8.3% seen once. Germline loops: CDR1 MNHEY, CDR2 SVGEGT. The CDR3 consists of 14 residues. This clonotype was detected ten times or more. Its antigen is as yet unknown. The junction does not match germline at one end; this may be a read error. V is TRBV6-2 or TRBV6-3 and J is TRBJ2-2; 7 bases match TRBD2. This TCR was sampled from a male donor with ankylosing spondylitis or in good health (not recorded which). The sequenced sample was blood, either unsorted or a sorted T cell fraction (not recorded which). The CDR3 here is CASSSGLAAGELFF. As DNA, the CDR3 is TGTGCCAGCAGCTCGGGTCTAGCGGCCGGAGAGCTGTTTTTT.